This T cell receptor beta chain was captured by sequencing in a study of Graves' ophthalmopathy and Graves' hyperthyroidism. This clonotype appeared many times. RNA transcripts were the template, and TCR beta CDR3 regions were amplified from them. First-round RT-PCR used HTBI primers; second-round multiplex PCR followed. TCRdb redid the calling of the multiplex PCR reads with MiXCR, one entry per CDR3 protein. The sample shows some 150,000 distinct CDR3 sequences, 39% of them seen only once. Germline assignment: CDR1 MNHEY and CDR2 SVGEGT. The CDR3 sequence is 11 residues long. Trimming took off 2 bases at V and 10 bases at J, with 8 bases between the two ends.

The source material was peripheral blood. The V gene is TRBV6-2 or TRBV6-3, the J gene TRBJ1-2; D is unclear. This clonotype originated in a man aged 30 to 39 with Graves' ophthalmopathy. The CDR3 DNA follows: TGTGCCAGCAGTTACCTTTCGGACTACACCTTC. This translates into CASSYLSDYTF.